This T cell receptor beta chain was captured in a study of cytomegalovirus exposure and HLA in healthy donors. As for this clone: As yet, its antigen is unknown.

V lost 1 base and J lost 3; bases outside the gene matches: 5. The CDR3 totals 15 residues. Germline-derived CDR1 and CDR2 are SGHNT and YYREEE (reference sequence). General study points: Later work found most CMV-associated TCR beta chains apparently HLA-restricted.

Each donor was nominally healthy when sampled (though unrecorded immune exposures were likely). In the PCR, 60 Vbeta and 13 Jbeta primers were used. Libraries were prepared by immunoSEQ multiplex PCR; TCRdb keeps only in-frame clonotypes and omits some of them. This sample carries 170,000 or so clones, approximately 84% of them seen once, and the ten largest clones take around 3.1%. The TCR was taken from a woman aged 50 to 60 in good health and CMV-seropositive. What was sequenced was PBMCs. The chain has TRBV5-4 and TRBJ2-3; TRBD1 aligns across 7 bases. CDR3 sequence: CASSLTGVSTDTQYF. CDR3 bases: TGTGCCAGCAGCTTGACAGGGGTATCGACAGATACGCAGTATTTT.